This T cell receptor beta chain was found in a study of OX40 agonist ivuxolimab in advanced cancers. Study at large: Allowance was made for prior anti-PD-1, anti-PD-L1 or anti-CTLA-4 therapy, and about 40% had some.

V lost 0 bases and J 5 bases, leaving 13 bases between the germline ends. The CDR3 sequence is 15 residues long. Study-wide findings and caveats: Blood T cells, both CD4+ and CD8+, expanded clonally by week 6 at 0.1 to 3.0 mg/kg. Clonal expansion among partial responders at 0.1-3.0 mg/kg ranked near the lowest.

Researchers took blood at baseline, on cycle 4 day 1, and on cycle 7 day 1. This clone was seen once. Antigen: not known. Assay used: immunoSEQ multiplex PCR; TCRdb lists only in-frame clones, some missing. The sample has about 49,000 clones, about nine tenths seen once; the top ten hold just over 50%. This sequence was found in an adult with an advanced solid tumor such as melanoma, head and neck, liver or kidney cancer. This specimen was CD4+ or CD8+ T cells sorted from blood, taken in a trial of the OX40 agonist ivuxolimab. V usage is TRBV23-1 and J usage is TRBJ2-5; either TRBD1 or TRBD2 may fit D (7 bases each). TRBV23-1 carries the ORF label, with uncertain function. The CDR3 reads CASSQSNRGGETQYF. DNA for the CDR3: TGCGCCAGCAGTCAATCCAACAGGGGAGGGGAGACCCAGTACTTC.